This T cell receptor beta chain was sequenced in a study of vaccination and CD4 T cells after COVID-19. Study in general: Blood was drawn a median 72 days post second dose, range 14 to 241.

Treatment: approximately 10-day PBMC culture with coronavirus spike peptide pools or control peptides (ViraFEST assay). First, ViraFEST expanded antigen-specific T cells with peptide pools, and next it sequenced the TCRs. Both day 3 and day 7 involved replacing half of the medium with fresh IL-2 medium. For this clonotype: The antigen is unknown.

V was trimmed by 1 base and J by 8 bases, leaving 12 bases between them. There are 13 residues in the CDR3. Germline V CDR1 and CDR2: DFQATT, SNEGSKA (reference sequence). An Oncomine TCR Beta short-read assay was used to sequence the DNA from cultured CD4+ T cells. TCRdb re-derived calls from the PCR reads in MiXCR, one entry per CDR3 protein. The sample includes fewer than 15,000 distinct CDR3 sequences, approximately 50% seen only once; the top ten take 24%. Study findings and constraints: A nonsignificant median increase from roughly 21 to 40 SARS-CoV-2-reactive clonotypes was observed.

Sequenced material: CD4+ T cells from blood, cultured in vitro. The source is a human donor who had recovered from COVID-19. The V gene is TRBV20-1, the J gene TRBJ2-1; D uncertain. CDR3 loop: CSARAPGIDEQFF. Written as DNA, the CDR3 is TGCAGTGCTAGAGCCCCCGGAATCGATGAGCAGTTCTTC.